A selection of T cell receptor beta chains follows, all from one sample in a study of blood T cell repertoires in COVID-19. Clones were read by immunoSEQ multiplex PCR, and TCRdb kept only the in-frame ones, dropping some. The data contain 200,000 to 300,000 clones, roughly 85% of them singletons. The sequencing sample was made of PBMCs or T cells enriched from blood (not recorded which). The receptors shown here come from a woman in her forties or fifties with acute COVID-19. The CDR3 runs from the conserved cysteine through the conserved F or W. D genes are given only for firm matches. Rows may omit the clone size; those that give it use once, few, many or a size class.

J gene: TRBJ2-1; V gene: TRBV5-1; clone size: NA; D gene: NA; CDR3 protein: CASSLGTPPLHEQFF; CDR3 DNA: TGCGCCAGCAGCTTGGGGACACCCCCTCTCCATGAGCAGTTCTTC
J gene: TRBJ1-5; V gene: TRBV28; clone size: NA; D gene: NA; CDR3 protein: CASSSAGQTNQPQHF; CDR3 DNA: TGTGCCAGCAGTTCCGCCGGACAGACCAATCAGCCCCAGCATTTT
J gene: TRBJ2-3; V gene: TRBV19; clone size: NA; D gene: TRBD2; CDR3 protein: CASSIGTSPDTQYF; CDR3 DNA: TGTGCCAGTAGTATAGGGACTAGCCCGGATACGCAGTATTTT
J gene: TRBJ1-2; V gene: TRBV27; clone size: NA; D gene: NA; CDR3 protein: CASSPLLGGIIHIYGYTF; CDR3 DNA: TGTGCCAGCAGTCCCCTTCTGGGAGGGATTATCCATATCTATGGCTACACCTTC
J gene: TRBJ1-5; V gene: TRBV5-1; clone size: NA; D gene: NA; CDR3 protein: CASSEGANQPQHF; CDR3 DNA: TGCGCCAGCAGCGAGGGTGCTAATCAGCCCCAGCATTTT
J gene: TRBJ2-2; V gene: TRBV6-1; clone size: NA; D gene: NA; CDR3 protein: CASSEGILRDTGELFF; CDR3 DNA: TGTGCCAGCAGTGAAGGAATTTTACGGGACACCGGGGAGCTGTTTTTT
J gene: TRBJ1-3; V gene: TRBV11-2; clone size: NA; D gene: TRBD1; CDR3 protein: CASRQGGAGNTIYF; CDR3 DNA: TGTGCCAGCAGACAAGGGGGCGCTGGAAACACCATATATTTT
J gene: TRBJ1-3; V gene: TRBV25-1; clone size: NA; D gene: NA; CDR3 protein: CASSAPQGTGNTIYF; CDR3 DNA: TGTGCCAGCAGTGCTCCACAGGGTACTGGAAACACCATATATTTT
J gene: TRBJ2-1; V gene: TRBV5-6; clone size: NA; D gene: NA; CDR3 protein: CASSSEGDPYNEQFF; CDR3 DNA: TGTGCCAGCAGCTCTGAGGGGGACCCCTACAATGAGCAGTTCTTC
J gene: TRBJ1-5; V gene: TRBV7-8; clone size: NA; D gene: TRBD1; CDR3 protein: CASSGRAGGFQPQHF; CDR3 DNA: TGTGCCAGCAGCGGACGGGCAGGGGGGTTTCAGCCCCAGCATTTT
J gene: TRBJ1-2; V gene: TRBV7-9; clone size: NA; D gene: TRBD1; CDR3 protein: CASSFLGQESGYTF; CDR3 DNA: TGTGCCAGCAGCTTCCTGGGACAGGAAAGCGGCTACACCTTC
J gene: TRBJ1-1; V gene: TRBV6-5; clone size: NA; D gene: TRBD1; CDR3 protein: CASSPRGITEAFF; CDR3 DNA: TGTGCCAGCAGTCCCAGGGGGATCACTGAAGCTTTCTTT
J gene: TRBJ1-1; V gene: TRBV9; clone size: NA; D gene: NA; CDR3 protein: CASSVDPDGGVNTEAFF; CDR3 DNA: TGTGCCAGCAGCGTAGACCCCGATGGAGGGGTGAACACTGAAGCTTTCTTT
J gene: TRBJ1-2; V gene: TRBV7-9; clone size: NA; D gene: TRBD1; CDR3 protein: CASSAQTGNGYTF; CDR3 DNA: TGTGCCAGCAGCGCGCAGACAGGGAACGGCTACACCTTC
J gene: TRBJ2-7; V gene: TRBV5-4; clone size: NA; D gene: TRBD2; CDR3 protein: CASSRTGTSPLEQYF; CDR3 DNA: TGTGCCAGCAGCCGAACCGGGACTAGCCCCCTCGAGCAGTACTTC
J gene: TRBJ2-3; V gene: TRBV6-1; clone size: NA; D gene: TRBD2; CDR3 protein: CASSDASFPRGGITDTQYF; CDR3 DNA: TGTGCCAGCAGTGACGCCTCTTTTCCCCGGGGGGGGATCACAGATACGCAGTATTTT
J gene: TRBJ1-2; V gene: TRBV2; clone size: NA; D gene: NA; CDR3 protein: CASSDFGQPNYGYTF; CDR3 DNA: TGTGCCAGCAGTGATTTTGGACAGCCTAACTATGGCTACACCTTC
J gene: TRBJ2-2; V gene: TRBV30; clone size: NA; D gene: NA; CDR3 protein: CAWSRASRSTGELFF; CDR3 DNA: TGTGCCTGGAGTCGGGCTAGCCGATCCACCGGGGAGCTGTTTTTT
J gene: TRBJ1-2; V gene: TRBV3-1/TRBV3-2; clone size: NA; D gene: NA; CDR3 protein: CASSQERGFDGYTF; CDR3 DNA: TGTGCCAGCAGCCAAGAAAGGGGTTTTGATGGCTACACCTTC
J gene: TRBJ2-3; V gene: TRBV5-1; clone size: NA; D gene: TRBD2; CDR3 protein: CASSSTTSVSLATQYF; CDR3 DNA: TGCGCCAGCAGCTCCACAACTAGCGTTTCACTCGCTACGCAGTATTTT
J gene: TRBJ1-5; V gene: TRBV2; clone size: once; D gene: NA; CDR3 protein: CASSVGGVGNQPQHF; CDR3 DNA: TGTGCCAGCTCGGTGGGGGGTGTCGGCAATCAGCCCCAGCATTTT
J gene: TRBJ2-5; V gene: TRBV7-9; clone size: NA; D gene: NA; CDR3 protein: CASSFLRGANQETQYF; CDR3 DNA: TGTGCCAGCAGCTTTTTGCGGGGCGCAAACCAAGAGACCCAGTACTTC
J gene: TRBJ2-1; V gene: TRBV4-3; clone size: few; D gene: TRBD1; CDR3 protein: CASSHDRGSEQFF; CDR3 DNA: TGCGCCAGCAGCCATGACAGGGGAAGTGAGCAGTTCTTC
J gene: TRBJ1-1; V gene: TRBV12-3/TRBV12-4; clone size: NA; D gene: NA; CDR3 protein: CASSYTGSEAFF; CDR3 DNA: TGTGCCAGCAGTTATACGGGTTCTGAAGCTTTCTTT
J gene: TRBJ1-1; V gene: TRBV27; clone size: NA; D gene: NA; CDR3 protein: CASSLSIRGGTEAFF; CDR3 DNA: TGTGCCAGCAGTTTATCGATTAGAGGGGGCACTGAAGCTTTCTTT
J gene: TRBJ1-1; V gene: TRBV7-2; clone size: few; D gene: NA; CDR3 protein: CASSLDAGSTEAFF; CDR3 DNA: TGTGCCAGCAGCTTAGACGCAGGTAGCACTGAAGCTTTCTTT
J gene: TRBJ1-2; V gene: TRBV19; clone size: NA; D gene: TRBD1; CDR3 protein: CASRLRQGADYGYTF; CDR3 DNA: TGTGCCAGTAGGCTCCGACAGGGGGCTGACTATGGCTACACCTTC
J gene: TRBJ1-5; V gene: TRBV4-1; clone size: NA; D gene: NA; CDR3 protein: CASSEISGQYSNQPQHF; CDR3 DNA: TGCGCCAGCAGCGAAATCTCTGGACAGTATAGCAATCAGCCCCAGCATTTT
J gene: TRBJ2-1; V gene: TRBV5-5; clone size: NA; D gene: TRBD2; CDR3 protein: CASSVGTSGRLWDEQFF; CDR3 DNA: TGTGCCAGCAGCGTCGGGACTAGCGGGCGCCTCTGGGATGAGCAGTTCTTC
J gene: TRBJ2-3; V gene: TRBV9; clone size: NA; D gene: TRBD1; CDR3 protein: CASSVSGTGSTDTQYF; CDR3 DNA: TGTGCCAGCAGCGTAAGCGGGACAGGGAGCACAGATACGCAGTATTTT
J gene: TRBJ2-7; V gene: TRBV7-5; clone size: few; D gene: NA; CDR3 protein: CARSPRNRDPTYEQYF; CDR3 DNA: TGTGCCAGAAGCCCACGCAACAGGGATCCTACCTACGAGCAGTACTTC
J gene: TRBJ1-2; V gene: TRBV5-6; clone size: once; D gene: NA; CDR3 protein: CASSFGWGAYGYTF; CDR3 DNA: TGTGCCAGCAGCTTTGGCTGGGGAGCCTATGGCTACACCTTC
J gene: TRBJ1-3; V gene: TRBV13; clone size: NA; D gene: NA; CDR3 protein: CASSPSGISGNTIYF; CDR3 DNA: TGTGCCAGCAGCCCCTCGGGAATCTCTGGAAACACCATATATTTT
J gene: TRBJ2-3; V gene: TRBV5-6; clone size: NA; D gene: NA; CDR3 protein: CASRSGVTDTQYF; CDR3 DNA: TGTGCCAGCAGATCCGGGGTCACAGATACGCAGTATTTT
J gene: TRBJ1-2; V gene: TRBV18; clone size: NA; D gene: NA; CDR3 protein: CASSPLGPAIPNYGYTF; CDR3 DNA: TGTGCCAGCTCACCACTCGGCCCAGCGATACCTAACTATGGCTACACCTTC
J gene: TRBJ1-5; V gene: TRBV30; clone size: NA; D gene: TRBD1; CDR3 protein: CAWSPQGTYNQPQHF; CDR3 DNA: TGTGCCTGGAGCCCACAGGGGACTTACAATCAGCCCCAGCATTTT
J gene: TRBJ1-5; V gene: TRBV28; clone size: NA; D gene: NA; CDR3 protein: CASSPHNQPQHF; CDR3 DNA: TGTGCCAGCAGCCCCCACAATCAGCCCCAGCATTTT
J gene: TRBJ1-2; V gene: TRBV30; clone size: NA; D gene: TRBD1; CDR3 protein: CAWSGGTAQRGYTF; CDR3 DNA: TGTGCCTGGAGTGGGGGGACAGCCCAGAGGGGTTACACCTTC
J gene: TRBJ1-4; V gene: TRBV4-2; clone size: NA; D gene: NA; CDR3 protein: CASSPGSEKLFF; CDR3 DNA: TGTGCCAGCAGCCCGGGAAGTGAAAAACTGTTTTTT
J gene: TRBJ1-2; V gene: TRBV10-3; clone size: NA; D gene: TRBD1; CDR3 protein: CAISSLMTGDYGYTF; CDR3 DNA: TGTGCCATCAGTTCCCTTATGACAGGGGACTATGGCTACACCTTC
J gene: TRBJ1-6; V gene: TRBV5-1; clone size: NA; D gene: NA; CDR3 protein: CASSLEGVSPLHF; CDR3 DNA: TGCGCCAGCAGCTTGGAAGGGGTTTCACCCCTCCACTTT
J gene: TRBJ2-7; V gene: TRBV30; clone size: NA; D gene: TRBD2; CDR3 protein: CACGPGTSVWEQYF; CDR3 DNA: TGTGCCTGCGGGCCCGGGACTAGCGTGTGGGAGCAGTACTTC
J gene: TRBJ1-5; V gene: TRBV9; clone size: NA; D gene: NA; CDR3 protein: CASSDQGSNQPQHF; CDR3 DNA: TGTGCCAGCAGCGATCAGGGGAGCAATCAGCCCCAGCATTTT
J gene: TRBJ1-6; V gene: TRBV13; clone size: few; D gene: NA; CDR3 protein: CASSLAMGANSPLHF; CDR3 DNA: TGTGCCAGCAGCTTAGCTATGGGGGCGAATTCACCCCTCCACTTT
J gene: TRBJ1-5; V gene: TRBV7-9; clone size: NA; D gene: NA; CDR3 protein: CASSLRDTNQPQHF; CDR3 DNA: TGTGCCAGCAGCCTCCGAGACACTAATCAGCCCCAGCATTTT
J gene: TRBJ2-3; V gene: TRBV5-1; clone size: few; D gene: TRBD2; CDR3 protein: CASSWASGAFTSTDTQYF; CDR3 DNA: TGCGCCAGCAGCTGGGCTAGCGGGGCATTCACTAGCACAGATACGCAGTATTTT
J gene: TRBJ2-2; V gene: TRBV5-1; clone size: few; D gene: TRBD2; CDR3 protein: CASSPRAGDTGELFF; CDR3 DNA: TGCGCCAGCAGCCCCCGAGCGGGGGACACCGGGGAGCTGTTTTTT
J gene: TRBJ1-1; V gene: TRBV5-4; clone size: few; D gene: NA; CDR3 protein: CASSLVAETEAFF; CDR3 DNA: TGTGCCAGCAGCTTGGTTGCGGAGACTGAAGCTTTCTTT
J gene: TRBJ1-6; V gene: TRBV7-8; clone size: NA; D gene: TRBD1; CDR3 protein: CASSLGPGGENSPLHF; CDR3 DNA: TGTGCCAGCAGCTTAGGGCCAGGGGGCGAGAATTCACCCCTCCACTTT
J gene: TRBJ2-1; V gene: TRBV5-1; clone size: NA; D gene: TRBD2; CDR3 protein: CASSLASGGFSYNEQFF; CDR3 DNA: TGCGCCAGCAGCTTGGCCAGCGGGGGGTTTTCCTACAATGAGCAGTTCTTC
J gene: TRBJ1-6; V gene: TRBV12-3/TRBV12-4; clone size: once; D gene: NA; CDR3 protein: CASSFRVGSPLHF; CDR3 DNA: TGTGCCAGCAGTTTCAGGGTCGGGTCACCCCTCCACTTT
J gene: TRBJ2-7; V gene: TRBV7-2; clone size: once; D gene: NA; CDR3 protein: CASSLVPVVYEQYF; CDR3 DNA: TGTGCCAGCAGCTTAGTTCCAGTGGTCTACGAGCAGTACTTC
J gene: TRBJ1-3; V gene: TRBV6-6; clone size: NA; D gene: NA; CDR3 protein: CASSWPGASGNTIYF; CDR3 DNA: TGTGCCAGCAGTTGGCCAGGGGCCTCTGGAAACACCATATATTTT
J gene: TRBJ2-1; V gene: TRBV7-8; clone size: NA; D gene: TRBD2; CDR3 protein: CASSPGTSNNEQFF; CDR3 DNA: TGTGCCAGCAGCCCCGGGACTAGCAACAATGAGCAGTTCTTC